Listed below are T cell receptor beta chains from one sample, sequenced in a study of blood T cell repertoires in COVID-19. Here immunoSEQ multiplex PCR was the method, and the copy in TCRdb shows in-frame clones only, minus some. The sample holds 160,000 or so clones; more than 80% are singletons and the top ten take about 2.8%. The sequencing input was peripheral blood. These receptors were obtained from a man aged 60-69 years with acute or convalescent COVID-19. CDR3s include the opening cysteine and the closing phenylalanine or tryptophan. The order of the fields is CDR3 DNA, CDR3 protein, J gene, clone size, D gene, V gene. A D gene is named only where the DNA matches it firmly. Size is omitted from some rows. Given values are once, few, many or a class for expanded clones.

DNA: TGTGCCAGCCGGAGGGTGGGGGGGAACACTGAAGCTTTCTTT
CDR3: CASRRVGGNTEAFF
J: TRBJ1-1
size: NA
D: NA
V: TRBV2

DNA: TGTGCCAGCTCACCAGAGACAAACTATGGCTACACCTTC
CDR3: CASSPETNYGYTF
J: TRBJ1-2
size: once
D: NA
V: TRBV18

DNA: TGTGCCAGCAGCTTAGGAGGGGTCGGGGACAGGGGCACAGATACGCAGTATTTT
CDR3: CASSLGGVGDRGTDTQYF
J: TRBJ2-3
size: NA
D: TRBD1
V: TRBV7-6

DNA: TGTGCCAGCAGTATAGGGACAGGTGAAGCTTTCTTT
CDR3: CASSIGTGEAFF
J: TRBJ1-1
size: NA
D: TRBD1
V: TRBV25-1

DNA: TGTGCCAGCAGCACGGGACAGGGAAGTCCAAGGTACACCTTC
CDR3: CASSTGQGSPRYTF
J: TRBJ1-2
size: NA
D: TRBD1
V: TRBV6-2/TRBV6-3

DNA: TGTGCCAGCAGTTACGTCCCGGGACAGGGTAGGGGTTTCGGCTATGGCTACACCTTC
CDR3: CASSYVPGQGRGFGYGYTF
J: TRBJ1-2
size: once
D: TRBD1
V: TRBV6-2/TRBV6-3

DNA: TGCGCCAGCAGCGGGGCGGCTGGACAGGGTAGGGATACGCAGTATTTT
CDR3: CASSGAAGQGRDTQYF
J: TRBJ2-3
size: NA
D: TRBD1
V: TRBV5-1

DNA: TGTGCCAGCAGCTCCGGGACAGGGGCCCCGCGGGGCTACACCTTC
CDR3: CASSSGTGAPRGYTF
J: TRBJ1-2
size: NA
D: TRBD1
V: TRBV4-2

DNA: TGTGCCACCGGCGACGCGGGGGTCGGTCAGCCCCAGCATTTT
CDR3: CATGDAGVGQPQHF
J: TRBJ1-5
size: NA
D: NA
V: TRBV24-1

DNA: TGTGCCGTAAAGGCGGGGGGGGCCATAGATACGCAGTATTTT
CDR3: CAVKAGGAIDTQYF
J: TRBJ2-3
size: NA
D: TRBD2
V: TRBV19

DNA: TGTGCCAGCAGTGAAGCCATGGAGCTGTTTTTT
CDR3: CASSEAMELFF
J: TRBJ2-2
size: few
D: NA
V: TRBV6-1

DNA: TGTGCCAGCTCACCATCTCTGAAGGGGGGGTTTGAAGGGGGACCCCTCCACTTT
CDR3: CASSPSLKGGFEGGPLHF
J: TRBJ1-6
size: NA
D: NA
V: TRBV18

DNA: TGTGCCAGCAGCTTCGGGACAGGGGACCGTGACACTGAAGCTTTCTTT
CDR3: CASSFGTGDRDTEAFF
J: TRBJ1-1
size: NA
D: TRBD1
V: TRBV7-9

DNA: TGTGCCAGTACCGCGGACAGGGGAACTGAAGCTTTCTTT
CDR3: CASTADRGTEAFF
J: TRBJ1-1
size: NA
D: TRBD1
V: TRBV19

DNA: TGTGCCAGCAGCTTTGCGGGGGGGAGAACAAATGAGCAGTTCTTC
CDR3: CASSFAGGRTNEQFF
J: TRBJ2-1
size: NA
D: TRBD2
V: TRBV7-3

DNA: TGCGCCAGCAGCCTTCGACTGAGGAATCAGCCCCAGCATTTT
CDR3: CASSLRLRNQPQHF
J: TRBJ1-5
size: NA
D: NA
V: TRBV4-1

DNA: TGCAGCGTTGATTCGGGATACGAGCAGTACTTC
CDR3: CSVDSGYEQYF
J: TRBJ2-7
size: NA
D: NA
V: TRBV29-1

DNA: TGTGCCAGCAGAGCCGGGACAGGGAATTCACCCCTCCACTTT
CDR3: CASRAGTGNSPLHF
J: TRBJ1-6
size: NA
D: TRBD1
V: TRBV7-9

DNA: TGTGCCAGCAGCCCCCTGGGGGGGGCTTGGCCCACAGATACGCAGTATTTT
CDR3: CASSPLGGAWPTDTQYF
J: TRBJ2-3
size: NA
D: NA
V: TRBV7-9

DNA: TGTGCCAGCACCAGTACAGGGGCCACTGAAGCTTTCTTT
CDR3: CASTSTGATEAFF
J: TRBJ1-1
size: NA
D: TRBD1
V: TRBV3-1/TRBV3-2

DNA: TGTGCCAGCCGGGACAGCTATTCCCAGCCCCAGCATTTT
CDR3: CASRDSYSQPQHF
J: TRBJ1-5
size: NA
D: TRBD1
V: TRBV10-3

DNA: TGTGCCAGCAGTCTAGGGACAGGGGGCGCGGAGACCCAGTACTTC
CDR3: CASSLGTGGAETQYF
J: TRBJ2-5
size: NA
D: TRBD1
V: TRBV6-6

DNA: TGCGCCAGCAGACAAGCCGGGACAGTAGTTGAAGCTTTCTTT
CDR3: CASRQAGTVVEAFF
J: TRBJ1-1
size: NA
D: TRBD1
V: TRBV4-1

DNA: TGTGCCAGCAGTGAATCTGCGACTTCCACCGGGGAGCTGTTTTTT
CDR3: CASSESATSTGELFF
J: TRBJ2-2
size: NA
D: NA
V: TRBV25-1

DNA: TGTGCCAGCAGTGGGGGCAACTCCTACGAGCAGTACTTC
CDR3: CASSGGNSYEQYF
J: TRBJ2-7
size: few
D: NA
V: TRBV2

DNA: TGCGCCAGCAGCTTGGGATCTAAGAACACTGAAGCTTTCTTT
CDR3: CASSLGSKNTEAFF
J: TRBJ1-1
size: once
D: NA
V: TRBV5-1

DNA: TGTGCCAGCAGCCAACGCAGCCCGGTAGCGGGGACGCAGTATTTT
CDR3: CASSQRSPVAGTQYF
J: TRBJ2-3
size: NA
D: TRBD2
V: TRBV13

DNA: TGTGCCAGCAGCTTCTCGGGTGGACAGGGGTATAATTCACCCCTCCACTTT
CDR3: CASSFSGGQGYNSPLHF
J: TRBJ1-6
size: NA
D: TRBD1
V: TRBV5-8

DNA: TGCGCCAGCAGCAAACAGGGTCCAACCGGGGAGCTGTTTTTT
CDR3: CASSKQGPTGELFF
J: TRBJ2-2
size: NA
D: NA
V: TRBV5-1

DNA: TGTGCCAGCAGTGAACGAACAGGCATTAACTATGGCTACACCTTC
CDR3: CASSERTGINYGYTF
J: TRBJ1-2
size: NA
D: NA
V: TRBV6-1

DNA: TGTGCCAGCAGCTTAGTAGGGGGGGGGCCCGATACGCAGTATTTT
CDR3: CASSLVGGGPDTQYF
J: TRBJ2-3
size: NA
D: NA
V: TRBV7-2

DNA: TGTGCCAGCAGTGAAAGGAGTTTGGGTACCGGGGAGCTGTTTTTT
CDR3: CASSERSLGTGELFF
J: TRBJ2-2
size: NA
D: NA
V: TRBV7-9

DNA: TGTGCCAGTAGTTGGAGGTCCGGGGAGCTGTTTTTT
CDR3: CASSWRSGELFF
J: TRBJ2-2
size: NA
D: NA
V: TRBV19

DNA: TGTGCCAGCAGCCCCAGTGCCAATCAGCCCCAGCATTTT
CDR3: CASSPSANQPQHF
J: TRBJ1-5
size: NA
D: NA
V: TRBV5-6

DNA: TGTGCCAGCTCACCCCAGGGTAGTAGAAACACTGAAGCTTTCTTT
CDR3: CASSPQGSRNTEAFF
J: TRBJ1-1
size: NA
D: NA
V: TRBV18

DNA: TGTGCCAGCAGTTACTCGACGGCAGGGGGCCAGGATGAGCAGTTCTTC
CDR3: CASSYSTAGGQDEQFF
J: TRBJ2-1
size: NA
D: TRBD1
V: TRBV6-6

DNA: TGTGCCAGCAGCTTCCAGGGGGCTTTCTATGGCTACACCTTC
CDR3: CASSFQGAFYGYTF
J: TRBJ1-2
size: NA
D: TRBD1
V: TRBV7-2

DNA: TGTGCCAGCAGCTTCACTACGAGAGTCACTAGCGGGACGAACACCGGGGAGCTGTTTTTT
CDR3: CASSFTTRVTSGTNTGELFF
J: TRBJ2-2
size: few
D: TRBD2
V: TRBV3-1/TRBV3-2

DNA: TGTGCCAGCAGTGACGCGGCTGTCTCCTACAATGAGCAGTTCTTC
CDR3: CASSDAAVSYNEQFF
J: TRBJ2-1
size: NA
D: NA
V: TRBV25-1

DNA: TGTGCCAGCAGCCAATCCGAGGAAAAACTGTTTTTT
CDR3: CASSQSEEKLFF
J: TRBJ1-4
size: NA
D: NA
V: TRBV3-1/TRBV3-2

DNA: TGTGCCAGCAGCCTAGTGAGTGGAGACACTGAAGCTTTCTTT
CDR3: CASSLVSGDTEAFF
J: TRBJ1-1
size: NA
D: NA
V: TRBV7-3

DNA: TGCGCCAGCAGCTCGCCATTGGACGCAGGGGAAGCTTTCTTT
CDR3: CASSSPLDAGEAFF
J: TRBJ1-1
size: NA
D: NA
V: TRBV5-1

DNA: TGTGCCAGCAGCCTAAGCGGGGCGACCTCTGGGGCCAACGTCCTGACTTTC
CDR3: CASSLSGATSGANVLTF
J: TRBJ2-6
size: NA
D: TRBD2
V: TRBV7-2

DNA: TGTGCCAGTAGTATCGGGACAGGGGGTGCGAATGAGCAGTTCTTC
CDR3: CASSIGTGGANEQFF
J: TRBJ2-1
size: NA
D: TRBD1
V: TRBV19

DNA: TGTGCCAGCAGCTTACGGCAGGGATTGGAAAAACTGTTTTTT
CDR3: CASSLRQGLEKLFF
J: TRBJ1-4
size: NA
D: NA
V: TRBV7-9

DNA: TGCGCCAGCTCAGCGGGGGGCAATCAGCCCCAGCATTTT
CDR3: CASSAGGNQPQHF
J: TRBJ1-5
size: NA
D: NA
V: TRBV5-1

DNA: TGTGCTAGTGCCCCGGACAGGGGTGAGACCCAGTACTTC
CDR3: CASAPDRGETQYF
J: TRBJ2-5
size: NA
D: TRBD1
V: TRBV12-5

DNA: TGTGCCAGCAGTCCGAGAGGGACAGGGTATCACAATGAGCAGTTCTTC
CDR3: CASSPRGTGYHNEQFF
J: TRBJ2-1
size: NA
D: TRBD1
V: TRBV27

DNA: TGTGCCTGGAGTGTACAGATCTACGAGCAGTACTTC
CDR3: CAWSVQIYEQYF
J: TRBJ2-7
size: NA
D: NA
V: TRBV30

DNA: TGTGCCAGCAGCGAACAAGGACAGAACTATGGCTACACCTTC
CDR3: CASSEQGQNYGYTF
J: TRBJ1-2
size: NA
D: NA
V: TRBV2

DNA: TGTGCCAGCTCACCAGGGACAGGGAATGAGCAGTTCTTC
CDR3: CASSPGTGNEQFF
J: TRBJ2-1
size: NA
D: TRBD1
V: TRBV18

DNA: TGTGCCAGCAGTTCAGGTATAGGACAGGGACATGAGGTTCGAACTAATGAAAAACTGTTTTTT
CDR3: CASSSGIGQGHEVRTNEKLFF
J: TRBJ1-4
size: NA
D: TRBD1
V: TRBV11-2

DNA: TGTGCCAGCAGCTTAATTCCGGGGTCTGGGGCCAACGTCCTGACTTTC
CDR3: CASSLIPGSGANVLTF
J: TRBJ2-6
size: NA
D: NA
V: TRBV7-3